This T cell receptor (beta chain) was found in a study of T cell repertoires in cytomegalovirus infection. MiXCR, run by TCRdb on the reads, gives a single entry per CDR3 protein. The sample gives 750,000 to 950,000 distinct CDR3 sequences, 29% of which show up once; over 10% is in the top ten. This clonotype was observed a few times. As yet, its antigen is unknown. Per the germline V gene, CDR1 is MNHEY and CDR2 is SVGAGI. J gave up 5 bases and V 0 bases, and 6 bases lay outside the gene matches. The CDR3 is made up of 16 amino acids. The sequence was collected from a human donor in good health (CMV status not recorded). Some clones in this sample may be carry-over from other donors' samples. J is TRBJ2-3 and V is TRBV6-5; 9 bases agree with TRBD2. This material consisted of cultured CD8+ T cells from PBMCs, taken from culture after CMV antigen stimulation. The CDR3 here is CASSYSGGGARDTQYF. The CDR3 nucleotides are TGTGCCAGCAGTTACTCGGGCGGGGGGGCGCGAGATACGCAGTATTTT.